Listed here are 8 T cell receptor beta chains from one sample, sequenced in a study of blood T cell repertoires in COVID-19. The method was immunoSEQ multiplex PCR; TCRdb's version includes in-frame clones alone and lacks a portion of them. The sample lists about 230,000 clones, approximately 88% occurring once. The sequenced sample consisted of PBMCs or T cells enriched from blood (not recorded which). The receptors stem from a woman aged 30 to 39 who had been exposed to COVID-19.

The gene calls are TRBV27 and TRBJ2-1; D remains unclear. Germline CDR1 is MNHEY and CDR2 is SMNVEV (reference sequence). Trimming took off 3 bases at V and 4 bases at J, with 10 bases between the two ends. This CDR3 region has 14 residues. The CDR3 DNA sequence: TGTGCCAGCAGTTTGAGCCTCTCGTACAATGAGCAGTTCTTC. Encoded protein: CASSLSLSYNEQFF.

In this sample, this clone turned up once. This chain connects TRBV7-2 to TRBJ2-3, with 7 nucleotides matching TRBD2. Trimming removed 5 bases from V and 5 bases from J; junction bases left unmatched: 13. Per the germline V gene, CDR1 is SGHTA and CDR2 is FQGNSA. CDR3 length: 16 residues. This chain's CDR3 is CASSPDWAGRGDTQYF. The CDR3 bases are TGTGCCAGCAGCCCTGACTGGGCAGGGAGGGGAGATACGCAGTATTTT.

J is TRBJ2-1 and V is TRBV5-1; TRBD2 matches at 11 bases. The CDR3 consists of 14 residues. Looked up from germline, CDR1 is SGHRS and CDR2 is YFSETQ. V gave up 6 bases and J gave up 10 bases; unmatched junction bases: 9. This CDR3 is CASNPGTSGGEQFF. In DNA form, the CDR3 reads TGCGCCAGCAATCCCGGGACTAGCGGCGGGGAGCAGTTCTTC.

J is TRBJ1-3 and V is TRBV11-2; D is ambiguous. The CDR3 is 14 amino acids. CDR1 is SGHAT, CDR2 FQNNGV, per germline. The ends were cut back, 0 bases at V and 4 bases at J, with 7 bases in the middle. The CDR3 protein is CASSLESRGNTIYF. The CDR3 DNA sequence: TGTGCCAGCAGCTTAGAATCCAGGGGAAACACCATATATTTT.

This clone was found once. The chain uses TRBV9 and TRBJ2-4; 8 positions agree with TRBD1. CDR3 length: 12 residues. Unmatched junction bases numbered 3, after V lost 8 bases and J lost 5 bases. Per the germline V gene, CDR1 is SGDLS and CDR2 is YYNGEE. CDR3 sequence reads: CASIQGENIQYF. CDR3 in DNA: TGTGCCAGTATACAGGGGGAAAACATTCAGTACTTC.

The V and J genes are TRBV7-9 and TRBJ1-3; tentatively, D is TRBD1 (6 bases). Trimming took 4 bases from V and 6 from J, leaving 13 bases between them. The CDR3 runs 14 residues. Germline V gene sequence: CDR1 SEHNR, CDR2 FQNEAQ (reference sequence). CDR3 protein: CASSSTGTKNTIYF. The CDR3 bases are TGTGCCAGCAGCTCAACAGGGACTAAAAACACCATATATTTT.

The CDR3 DNA sequence: TGTGCCAGCAGCAGGACAGGTGCGAACACTGAAGCTTTCTTT. Its translation is CASSRTGANTEAFF. The J gene is TRBJ1-1, the V gene TRBV9, with 7 bases matching TRBD1. Per germline, CDR1 SGDLS and CDR2 YYNGEE. This CDR3 has 14 amino acids. Germline trimming cut 4 bases from V and 1 base from J; bases unmatched to any gene: 4.

The genes are TRBV10-2 and TRBJ2-2; D perhaps matches TRBD2 (6 bases). Looked up from germline, CDR1 is WSHSY and CDR2 is SAAADI. The CDR3 is made up of 14 amino acids. The V end lost 4 bases, the J end lost 6 bases, and 12 bases lay between the germline ends. The CDR3 coding sequence is TGCGCCAGCAGTGGCGCGGGAAGGTCCGGGGAGCTGTTTTTT. It yields the protein CASSGAGRSGELFF.